The 28 T cell receptor beta chains in this list originate from one sample, sequenced in a study of T cells in Graves' hyperthyroidism and ophthalmopathy. Amplification targeted TCR beta CDR3 regions from RNA transcripts. First-round RT-PCR targeting the TCR CDR3 was performed with the HTBI primer set. TCRdb itself ran the multiplex PCR reads through MiXCR, one entry per CDR3 protein. Seen here are roughly 100,000 distinct CDR3 sequences, about 51% observed once, and the top ten hold 25% to 30%. Sequencing was performed on blood. The receptors come from a woman in her thirties or forties with Graves' hyperthyroidism.

This clonotype was detected once. This chain links TRBV7-9 with TRBJ1-2; D remains ambiguous. V gave up 3 bases and J gave up 8 bases, with 7 bases separating them. The CDR3 loop spans 11 amino acids. Germline-derived CDR1 and CDR2 are SEHNR and FQNEAQ (reference sequence). Written as DNA, the CDR3 is TGTGCCAGCAGCTTGGATGGGGGCTACACCTTC. Translated: CASSLDGGYTF.

This rearrangement joins TRBV7-2 to TRBJ1-4; D remains unclear. Germline V gives CDR1 SGHTA, CDR2 FQGNSA. There are 12 residues in the CDR3. The V gene lost 7 bases and the J gene lost 8 bases, with 11 bases spanning the gap. CDR3 in amino acids: CASNAKDEKLFF. The CDR3 DNA reads TGTGCCAGCAACGCTAAGGACGAAAAACTGTTTTTT.

This clonotype appeared a single time. The rearrangement joins TRBV10-3 to TRBJ1-2; D ambiguous. Trimming took 6 bases from V and 6 from J, leaving 11 bases between them. This CDR3 contains 12 residues. The germline V gene encodes CDR1 ENHRY and CDR2 SYGVKD. CDR3 loop: CAIRDASNGYTF. The CDR3 DNA reads TGTGCCATCAGGGATGCGTCCAATGGCTACACCTTC.

V is TRBV7-2 and J is TRBJ2-7; TRBD2 aligns across 15 bases. The CDR3 sequence is 14 residues long. V lost 8 bases and J lost 7; bases outside the gene matches: 6. The germline gives CDR1 SGHTA, CDR2 FQGNSA. CDR3 bases: TGTGCCAGCGGACTAGCGGGAGGGCCATGGGAGCAGTACTTC. Protein: CASGLAGGPWEQYF.

This clonotype was seen many times. The chain joins TRBV20-1 to TRBJ1-1; D not certain. The CDR3 contains 13 residues. V dropped 3 bases and J dropped 4 bases, with 12 bases sitting between them. CDR1 is DFQATT and CDR2 is SNEGSKA in the germline V gene (reference sequence). CDR3 sequence: CSAREGIVTEAFF. The CDR3, as DNA: TGCAGTGCTAGGGAGGGCATCGTCACTGAAGCTTTCTTT.

The table lists this clonotype with many counts. The CDR3 DNA reads TGTGCCAGCAGCCTCGGACTACTTCAAGAGACCCAGTACTTC. Translation gives CASSLGLLQETQYF. This rearrangement joins TRBV7-9 to TRBJ2-5, with a possible D match to TRBD2 (6 bases). Germline V gene sequence: CDR1 SEHNR, CDR2 FQNEAQ (reference sequence). CDR3 length: 14 amino acids. The V gene lost 5 bases and the J gene lost 2 bases, with 12 bases spanning the gap.

The sample holds many counts of this clonotype. The rearrangement links TRBV2 to TRBJ1-1; D gene ambiguous. CDR1 is SNHLY, CDR2 FYNNEI, per germline. Deletions cut 5 bases from V and 3 bases from J, with 16 bases between. The CDR3 extends over 15 amino acids. CDR3 residues: CASSPYTGSYTEAFF. The CDR3 nucleotides read TGTGCCAGCAGTCCCTATACCGGGTCCTACACTGAAGCTTTCTTT. Using reference TRBV2 and TRBJ1-1 for the parts outside the CDR3, the full variable domain is EPEVTQTPSHQVTQMGQEVILRCVPISNHLYFYWYRQILGQKVEFLVSFYNNEISEKSEIFDDQFSVERPDGSNFTLKIRSTKLEDSAMYFCASSPYTGSYTEAFFGQGTRLTVV.

About this clonotype: A much bigger clone sits one base away, suggesting this may be a read error. The rearrangement joins TRBV20-1 to TRBJ2-7, with 7 bases that match TRBD2. The V gene's germline CDR1 is DFQATT and CDR2 SNEGSKA (reference sequence). CDR3 length: 15 amino acids. The ends lost 0 bases at V and 2 bases at J; junction bases unmatched: 7. The CDR3: CSARDRGGSPYEQYF. CDR3 DNA: TGCAGTGCTAGAGATCGAGGCGGGAGTCCCTACGAGCAGTACTTC.

V gene TRBV19 combines with J gene TRBJ1-5; 7 positions match TRBD1. Germline V gene data show CDR1 as LNHDA and CDR2 as SQIVND (reference sequence). The V and J ends lost 8 bases and 6 bases, in that order; junction bases with no gene match: 7. The CDR3 is 13 amino acids. DNA of the CDR3: TGTGCCAGTTCCGACAGGGCTAGTCAGCCCCAGCATTTT. Protein: CASSDRASQPQHF.

About this clonotype: Given the absence of the conserved phenylalanine or tryptophan at the CDR3 end, a read error is likely. The limits of the CDR3 on the DNA are not certain, so only TCRdb's listed CDR3 is given. The rearrangement uses TRBV29-1 and TRBJ2-2; TRBD2 reflects the table's D call only, with no check against the DNA. The CDR3 length equals 14 residues, ends included. In germline, CDR1 is SQVTM, CDR2 ANQGSEA. This chain's CDR3 is CSVDGTGNTGELVL.

With regard to this clonotype: Germline is not matched at one junction end, which may reflect a read error. The chain joins TRBV15 to TRBJ2-7, with D possibly being TRBD2 (5 bases). This CDR3 has 16 amino acids. CDR1 LNHNV and CDR2 YYDKDF come from the germline V gene (reference sequence). Written as DNA, the CDR3 is TGTGCCGCCAGCAGCTTCCCCGGGATGAGCTCCTACGAGCAGTACTTC. Translation: CAASSFPGMSSYEQYF.

V is TRBV9 and J is TRBJ2-3; 8 bases align to TRBD1. CDR3 length: 15 amino acids. Germline loops: CDR1 SGDLS, CDR2 YYNGEE. Trimming cost V 4 bases and J 1 base; bases outside gene matches: 5. The CDR3 region has the DNA TGTGCCAGCAGCCGGACAGGGTCAGGCACAGATACGCAGTATTTT. Translated: CASSRTGSGTDTQYF.

The table lists this clonotype with many counts. This chain joins TRBV10-3 and TRBJ2-7; no reliable D call. V lost 4 bases and J lost 0, with 16 bases in between. The germline V gene has CDR1 ENHRY and CDR2 SYGVKD. The length of the CDR3 is 16 residues. CDR3 protein: CAISADLPASSYEQYF. The CDR3 DNA sequence: TGTGCCATCAGTGCCGACTTGCCGGCTTCCTCCTACGAGCAGTACTTC.

This rearrangement joins TRBV7-2 to TRBJ2-5, with TRBD2 matching over 11 bases. The J call may be wrong; the DNA end is better matched by TRBJ2-7. CDR3 length equals 16 residues. The V gene's germline CDR1 is SGHTA and CDR2 FQGNSA. Here the CDR3 reads CASSLGSSGRTGEQYF. In DNA form, the CDR3 reads TGTGCCAGCAGCTTAGGATCTAGCGGGAGGACCGGCGAGCAGTACTTC.

This sequence joins TRBV2 and TRBJ1-5, with D possibly TRBD1 on 5 matching bases. This CDR3 is 14 amino acids long. Deletions cut 3 bases from V and 7 bases from J, with 13 bases between. Germline V lookup: CDR1 SNHLY, CDR2 FYNNEI. This chain's CDR3 is CASSDGGLRQPQHF. The CDR3 DNA reads as TGTGCCAGCAGTGATGGGGGACTCAGACAGCCCCAGCATTTT.

As for this clonotype: It is unclear where the CDR3 begins or ends on the DNA, so no DNA is shown, and the CDR3 is as TCRdb lists it. The genes are TRBV7-2 and TRBJ1-2; the D call TRBD1 from the table was never checked on the DNA. The CDR3 spans 21 amino acids, including both terminal residues. From germline, CDR1 is SGHTA and CDR2 FQGNSA. The CDR3 sequence: CASSFYICSARRAGGGYGYTF.

This chain joins TRBV7-2 and TRBJ1-2, with a weak D call TRBD1 (5 bases). This CDR3 has 13 residues. The V end lost 5 bases, the J end lost 3 bases, and 10 bases lay between the germline ends. Germline V gene sequence: CDR1 SGHTA, CDR2 FQGNSA. DNA of the CDR3: TGTGCCAGCAGCCTAAGACAGCACTATGGCTACACCTTC. Translation: CASSLRQHYGYTF.

This chain links TRBV20-1 with TRBJ1-2, with D unclear. V gave up 1 base and J gave up 6 bases, with 15 bases separating them. This CDR3 comprises 14 residues. Germline-derived CDR1 and CDR2 are DFQATT and SNEGSKA (reference sequence). CDR3 DNA sequence: TGCAGTGCTAGAGGCGGAGGCGCGGTCCATGGCTACACCTTC. It codes for CSARGGGAVHGYTF.

A remark on this clonotype: The junction shows a germline mismatch at one end, possibly a read error. The rearrangement uses TRBV10-3 and TRBJ1-3, with a possible D match to TRBD1 (5 bases). Germline V gene lookup returns CDR1 ENHRY and CDR2 SYGVKD. The CDR3 sequence is 15 residues long. CDR3 DNA sequence: TGTGCCATCAGTGTCGGGGCAAGGAATGCAAACACTATATATTTT. It is translated as CAISVGARNANTIYF.

This clonotype has just one count. This is likely a read error, given that the CDR3 carries no conserved phenylalanine or tryptophan at its end. The V and J genes are TRBV5-1 and TRBJ1-1, with D hard to call. This CDR3 comprises 14 residues. The germline V gene encodes CDR1 SGHRS and CDR2 YFSETQ. Trimming shortened V by 7 bases and J by 0 bases, and 13 bases separated the two germline ends. The CDR3 bases are TGCGCCAGCGCGGGAGGGCCCATGAACACTGAAGCTTTCCTT. This translates into CASAGGPMNTEAFL.

The gene calls are TRBV7-2 and TRBJ2-3, with TRBD2 matching 9 bases. This CDR3 has 15 residues. Germline values: CDR1 SGHTA, CDR2 FQGNSA. J gave up 0 bases and V 4 bases, and 2 bases lay outside the gene matches. The CDR3 reads CASSSSGASTDTQYF. The CDR3 DNA sequence: TGTGCCAGCAGCTCTAGCGGGGCAAGCACAGATACGCAGTATTTT.

The CDR3 DNA follows: TGCAGCTTTACAGGGGCGGGTAATGAAAAACTGTTTTTT. The encoded protein is CSFTGAGNEKLFF. The gene calls are TRBV29-1 and TRBJ1-4, with TRBD1 identical over 7 bases. V gave up 8 bases and J gave up 4 bases; unmatched junction bases: 7. Germline V gene data show CDR1 as SQVTM and CDR2 as ANQGSEA. The CDR3 is made up of 13 amino acids.

This clonotype showed up many times. The chain uses TRBV20-1 and TRBJ2-7; weak D call: TRBD2 (5 bases). CDR3 size: 11 residues. V shed 6 bases and J shed 6 bases, with 12 bases lying between them. In germline, CDR1 is DFQATT, CDR2 SNEGSKA (reference sequence). The CDR3 reads CSAPRRSEQYF. In DNA form, the CDR3 reads TGCAGTGCCCCTAGGAGGTCCGAGCAGTACTTC.

The genes are TRBV6-5 and TRBJ1-2; 10 bases agree with TRBD1. In germline, CDR1 is MNHEY, CDR2 SVGAGI. The CDR3 totals 17 residues. The trim removed 2 bases at V and 4 bases at J, leaving 10 bases unmatched. The CDR3: CASSYRGTGVLRYGYTF. DNA of the CDR3: TGTGCCAGCAGTTACCGGGGGACAGGGGTACTGCGCTATGGCTACACCTTC.

The chain is built from TRBV2 and TRBJ1-2; D might be TRBD1 (5 bases). There are 13 residues in the CDR3. V lost 4 bases, J lost 3 bases, and 9 bases lay in between. Germline V gene lookup returns CDR1 SNHLY and CDR2 FYNNEI. The CDR3 sequence: CASSGGRDYGYTF. The CDR3 DNA reads TGTGCCAGCAGTGGTGGCAGGGACTATGGCTACACCTTC.

This chain uses TRBV20-1 with TRBJ1-5, with 11 bases matching TRBD1. This CDR3 region has 13 residues. Losses at the gene ends were 6 bases for V and 7 bases for J; bases not matched to a gene: 5. The germline V gene encodes CDR1 DFQATT and CDR2 SNEGSKA (reference sequence). CDR3 protein: CSAWTGGGQPQHF. DNA for the CDR3: TGCAGTGCCTGGACAGGGGGCGGACAGCCCCAGCATTTT.

Here the CDR3 DNA reads TGTGCCAGAGGGACAGGGCCCCTCGAGCAGTACTTC. Its protein is CARGTGPLEQYF. This chain uses TRBV6-1 with TRBJ2-7, with 9 nucleotides matching TRBD1. Germline CDR1 is MNHNS and CDR2 is SASEGT. The CDR3 length is 12 residues. Trimming at V came to 9 bases and at J to 6 bases, leaving 6 bases not matched to a gene.

Many counts were recorded for this clonotype. The chain is built from TRBV13 and TRBJ2-7; TRBD2 matches at 9 bases. Losses at the gene ends were 5 bases for V and 5 bases for J; bases not matched to a gene: 16. Germline CDR1 reads PRHDT; CDR2 reads FYEKMQ (reference sequence). CDR3 length: 17 amino acids. The CDR3 region is CASSPKRGVSGSNEQYF. For the CDR3, the DNA is TGTGCCAGCAGCCCAAAGCGAGGTGTTAGCGGGAGTAACGAGCAGTACTTC.